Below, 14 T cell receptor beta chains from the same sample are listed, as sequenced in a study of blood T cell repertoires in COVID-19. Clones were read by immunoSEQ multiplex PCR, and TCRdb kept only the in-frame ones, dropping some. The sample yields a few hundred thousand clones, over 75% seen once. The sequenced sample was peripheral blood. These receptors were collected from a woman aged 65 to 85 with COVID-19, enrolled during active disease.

The CDR3 region is CAWSVTGANPNYGYTF. DNA for the CDR3: TGTGCCTGGAGTGTAACAGGAGCAAATCCTAACTATGGCTACACCTTC. The rearrangement links TRBV30 to TRBJ1-2; D possibly corresponds to TRBD1 (5 bases). V was cut by 0 bases and J by 0 bases, with 14 bases left in between. The CDR3 has 16 residues. Germline V gene sequence: CDR1 GTSNPN, CDR2 SVGIG (reference sequence).

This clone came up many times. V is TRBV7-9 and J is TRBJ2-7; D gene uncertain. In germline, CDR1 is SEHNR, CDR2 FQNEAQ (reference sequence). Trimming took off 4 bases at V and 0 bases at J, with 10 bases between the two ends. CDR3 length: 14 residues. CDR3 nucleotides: TGTGCCAGCAGCTCAAGTGGCAGCTCCTACGAGCAGTACTTC. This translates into CASSSSGSSYEQYF.

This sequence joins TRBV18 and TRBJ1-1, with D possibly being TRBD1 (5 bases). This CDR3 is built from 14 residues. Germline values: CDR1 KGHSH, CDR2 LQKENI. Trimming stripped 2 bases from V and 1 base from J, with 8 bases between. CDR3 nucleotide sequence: TGTGCCAGCTCACCAACCGGACAGAACACTGAAGCTTTCTTT. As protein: CASSPTGQNTEAFF.

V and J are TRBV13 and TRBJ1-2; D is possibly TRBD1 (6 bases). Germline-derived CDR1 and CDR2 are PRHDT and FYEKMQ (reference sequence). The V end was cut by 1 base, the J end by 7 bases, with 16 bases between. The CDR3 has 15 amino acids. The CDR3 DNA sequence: TGTGCCAGCAGCTTAGCCCCAGGGGTAAATGGTGGCTACACCTTC. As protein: CASSLAPGVNGGYTF.

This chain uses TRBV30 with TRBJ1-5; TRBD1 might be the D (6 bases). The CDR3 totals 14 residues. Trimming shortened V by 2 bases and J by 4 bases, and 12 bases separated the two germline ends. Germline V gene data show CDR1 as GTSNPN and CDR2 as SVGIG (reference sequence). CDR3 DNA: TGTGCCTGGAGTATTGGCACAGGGAATCAGCCCCAGCATTTT. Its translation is CAWSIGTGNQPQHF.

CDR3 in amino acids: CASSLTNTGELFF. CDR3 nucleotides: TGTGCCAGCAGCTTAACAAACACCGGGGAGCTGTTTTTT. The chain uses TRBV11-3 and TRBJ2-2; D remains ambiguous. The CDR3 sequence is 13 residues long. The V and J ends lost 2 bases and 2 bases respectively, with 3 bases between them. Germline V CDR1 and CDR2: SGHNT, YENEEA.

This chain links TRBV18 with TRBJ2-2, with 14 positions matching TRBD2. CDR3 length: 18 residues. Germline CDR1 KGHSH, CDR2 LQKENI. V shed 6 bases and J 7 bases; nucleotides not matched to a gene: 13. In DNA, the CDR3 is TGTGCCAGCTCGCCTCAGGGGACTAGCGGGAGTATCGTCGGGGAGCTGTTTTTT. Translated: CASSPQGTSGSIVGELFF.

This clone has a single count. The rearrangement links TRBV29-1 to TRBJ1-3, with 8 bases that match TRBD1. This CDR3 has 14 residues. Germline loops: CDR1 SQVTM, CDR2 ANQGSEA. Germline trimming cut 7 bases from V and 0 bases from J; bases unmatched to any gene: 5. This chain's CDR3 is CSALRGLSGNTIYF. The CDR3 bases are TGCAGCGCCCTCAGGGGGCTCTCTGGAAACACCATATATTTT.

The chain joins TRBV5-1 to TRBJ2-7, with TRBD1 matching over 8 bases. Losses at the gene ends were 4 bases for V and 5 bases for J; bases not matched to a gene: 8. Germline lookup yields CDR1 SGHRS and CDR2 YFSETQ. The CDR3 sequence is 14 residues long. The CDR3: CASSTGQGQNEQYF. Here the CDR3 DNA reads TGCGCCAGCAGCACAGGACAGGGTCAGAACGAGCAGTACTTC.

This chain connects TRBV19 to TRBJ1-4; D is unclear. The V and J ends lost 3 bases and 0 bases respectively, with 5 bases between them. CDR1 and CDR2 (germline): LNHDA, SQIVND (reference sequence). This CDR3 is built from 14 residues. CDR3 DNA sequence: TGTGCCAGTAGTATTTCGTCAACTAATGAAAAACTGTTTTTT. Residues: CASSISSTNEKLFF.

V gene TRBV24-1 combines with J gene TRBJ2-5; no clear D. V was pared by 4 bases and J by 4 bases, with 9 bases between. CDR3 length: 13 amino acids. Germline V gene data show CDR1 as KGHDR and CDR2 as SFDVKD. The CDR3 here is CATSDGYGETQYF. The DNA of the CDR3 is TGTGCCACCAGTGACGGGTACGGAGAGACCCAGTACTTC.

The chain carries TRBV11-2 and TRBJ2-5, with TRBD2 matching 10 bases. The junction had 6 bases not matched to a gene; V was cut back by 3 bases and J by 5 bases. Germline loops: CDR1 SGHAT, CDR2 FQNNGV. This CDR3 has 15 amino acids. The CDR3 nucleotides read TGTGCCAGCAGCTTTACTAGCGGGATGAGGGAGACCCAGTACTTC. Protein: CASSFTSGMRETQYF.

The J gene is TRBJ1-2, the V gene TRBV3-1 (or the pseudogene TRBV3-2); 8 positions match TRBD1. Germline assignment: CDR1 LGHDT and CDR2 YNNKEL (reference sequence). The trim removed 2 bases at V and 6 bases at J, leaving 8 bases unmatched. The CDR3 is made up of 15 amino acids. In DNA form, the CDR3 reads TGTGCCAGCAGCCAATCGGACAGGGCACGAAATGGCTACACCTTC. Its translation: CASSQSDRARNGYTF.

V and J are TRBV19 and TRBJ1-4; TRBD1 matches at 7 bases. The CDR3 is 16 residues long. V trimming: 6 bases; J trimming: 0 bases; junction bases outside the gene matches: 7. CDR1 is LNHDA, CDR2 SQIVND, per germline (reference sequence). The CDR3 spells CASRRGQTTTNEKLFF. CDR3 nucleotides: TGTGCCAGTAGAAGGGGACAGACCACAACTAATGAAAAACTGTTTTTT.